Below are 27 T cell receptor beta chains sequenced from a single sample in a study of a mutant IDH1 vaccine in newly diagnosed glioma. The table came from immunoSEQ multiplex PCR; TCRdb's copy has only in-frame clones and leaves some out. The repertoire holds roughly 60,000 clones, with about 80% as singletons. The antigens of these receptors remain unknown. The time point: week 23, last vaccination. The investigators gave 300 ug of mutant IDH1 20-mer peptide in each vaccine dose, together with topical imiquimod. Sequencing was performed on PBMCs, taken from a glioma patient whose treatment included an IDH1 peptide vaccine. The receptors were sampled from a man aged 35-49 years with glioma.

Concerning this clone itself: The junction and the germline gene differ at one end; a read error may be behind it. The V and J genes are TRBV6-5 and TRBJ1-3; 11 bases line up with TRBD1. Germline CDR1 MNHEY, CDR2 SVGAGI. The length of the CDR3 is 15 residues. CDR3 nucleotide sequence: TGTGCCAGCAGTAAACTCGGGACAGGGGGAAGCACCATATATTTT. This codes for CASSKLGTGGSTIYF.

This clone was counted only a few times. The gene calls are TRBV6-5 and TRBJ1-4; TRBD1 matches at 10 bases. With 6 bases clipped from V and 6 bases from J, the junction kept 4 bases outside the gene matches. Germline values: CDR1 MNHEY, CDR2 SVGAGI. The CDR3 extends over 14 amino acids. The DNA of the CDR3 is TGTGCCAGCAGCTACGGGACAGGGGATGAAAAACTGTTTTTT. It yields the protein CASSYGTGDEKLFF.

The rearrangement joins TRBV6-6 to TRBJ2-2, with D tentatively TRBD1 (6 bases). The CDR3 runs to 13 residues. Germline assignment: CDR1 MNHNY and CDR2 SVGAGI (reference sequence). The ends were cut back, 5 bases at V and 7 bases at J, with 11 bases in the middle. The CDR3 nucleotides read TGTGCCAGCAGTCCCTCAGGGGACGGGGAGCTGTTTTTT. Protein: CASSPSGDGELFF.

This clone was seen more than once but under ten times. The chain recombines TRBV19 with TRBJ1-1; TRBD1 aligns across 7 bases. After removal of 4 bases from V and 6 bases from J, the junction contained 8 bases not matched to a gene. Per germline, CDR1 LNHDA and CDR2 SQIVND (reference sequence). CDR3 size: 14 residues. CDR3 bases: TGTGCCAGTAGTAATCCAGGGGGAAGGTCTGAAGCTTTCTTT. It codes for CASSNPGGRSEAFF.

In DNA form, the CDR3 reads TGTGCCAGCAGCCAGGGGGGCCCCTGGACCATGAACACTGAAGCTTTCTTT. Translation gives CASSQGGPWTMNTEAFF. V usage is TRBV4-2 and J usage is TRBJ1-1; D perhaps matches TRBD1 (6 bases). This CDR3 has 17 amino acids. The V end lost 3 bases, the J end lost 0 bases, and 17 bases lay between the germline ends. From germline, CDR1 is LGHNA and CDR2 YNFKEQ.

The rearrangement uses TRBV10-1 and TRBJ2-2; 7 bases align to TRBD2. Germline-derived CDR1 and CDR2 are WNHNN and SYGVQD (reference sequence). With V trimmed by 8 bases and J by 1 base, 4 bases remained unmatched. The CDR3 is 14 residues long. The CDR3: CASGSGGNTGELFF. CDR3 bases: TGCGCCAGCGGATCGGGGGGGAACACCGGGGAGCTGTTTTTT.

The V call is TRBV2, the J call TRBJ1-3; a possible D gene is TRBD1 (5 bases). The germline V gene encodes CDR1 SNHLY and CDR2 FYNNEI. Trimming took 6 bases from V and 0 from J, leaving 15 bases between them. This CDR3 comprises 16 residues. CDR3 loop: CASSLLAGPSGNTIYF. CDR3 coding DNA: TGTGCCAGCAGCCTCCTCGCGGGACCCTCTGGAAACACCATATATTTT.

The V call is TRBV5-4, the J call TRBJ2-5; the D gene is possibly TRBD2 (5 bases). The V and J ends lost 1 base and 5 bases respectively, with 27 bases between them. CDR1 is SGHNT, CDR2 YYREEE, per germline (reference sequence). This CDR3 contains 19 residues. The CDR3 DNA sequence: TGTGCCAGCAGCTTGCCCCCTGGAGCGCGGGCGTCCGGGCGGGAGACCCAGTACTTC. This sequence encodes CASSLPPGARASGRETQYF.

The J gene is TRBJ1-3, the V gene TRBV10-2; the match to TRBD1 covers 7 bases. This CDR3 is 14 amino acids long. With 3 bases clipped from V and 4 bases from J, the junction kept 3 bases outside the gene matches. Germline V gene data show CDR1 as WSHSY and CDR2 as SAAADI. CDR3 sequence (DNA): TGCGCCAGCAGTGAACAGGGGTCAGGAAACACCATATATTTT. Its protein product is CASSEQGSGNTIYF.

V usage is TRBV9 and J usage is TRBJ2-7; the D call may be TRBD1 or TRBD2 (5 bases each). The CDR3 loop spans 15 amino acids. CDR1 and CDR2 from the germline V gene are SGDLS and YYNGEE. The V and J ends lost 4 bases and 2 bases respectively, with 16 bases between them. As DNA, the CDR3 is TGTGCCAGCAGCCTCGACAGCTCAGCGGCCTACGAGCAGTACTTC. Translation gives CASSLDSSAAYEQYF.

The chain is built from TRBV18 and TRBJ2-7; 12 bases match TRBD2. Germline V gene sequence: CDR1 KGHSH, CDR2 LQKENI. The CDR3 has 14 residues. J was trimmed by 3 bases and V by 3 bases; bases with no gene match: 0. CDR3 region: CASSPGLAGYEQYF. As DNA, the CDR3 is TGTGCCAGCTCACCGGGACTAGCGGGCTACGAGCAGTACTTC.

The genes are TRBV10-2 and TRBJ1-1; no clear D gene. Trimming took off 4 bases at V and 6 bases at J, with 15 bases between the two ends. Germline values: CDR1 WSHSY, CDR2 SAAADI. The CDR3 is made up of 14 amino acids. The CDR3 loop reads CASSGVWGGSEAFF. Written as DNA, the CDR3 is TGCGCCAGCAGTGGTGTTTGGGGAGGCTCTGAAGCTTTCTTT.

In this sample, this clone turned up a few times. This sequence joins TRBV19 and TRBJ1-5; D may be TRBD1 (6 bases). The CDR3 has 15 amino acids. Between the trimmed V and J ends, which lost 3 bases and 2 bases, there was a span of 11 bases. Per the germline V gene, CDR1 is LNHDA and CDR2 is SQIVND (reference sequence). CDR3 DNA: TGTGCCAGTAGTATGGGCAGGGGAGGCAATCAGCCCCAGCATTTT. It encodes CASSMGRGGNQPQHF.

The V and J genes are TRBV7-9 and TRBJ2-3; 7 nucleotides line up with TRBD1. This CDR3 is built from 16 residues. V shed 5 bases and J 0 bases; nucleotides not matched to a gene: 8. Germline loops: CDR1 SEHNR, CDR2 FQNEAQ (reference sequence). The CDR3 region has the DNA TGTGCCAGCAGCGTCACAGGGGTTCCTAGCACAGATACGCAGTATTTT. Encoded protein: CASSVTGVPSTDTQYF.

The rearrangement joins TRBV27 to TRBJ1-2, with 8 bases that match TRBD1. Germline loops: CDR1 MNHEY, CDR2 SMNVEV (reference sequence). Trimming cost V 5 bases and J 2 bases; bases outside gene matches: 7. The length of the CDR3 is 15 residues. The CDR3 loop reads CASSPRQGPNYGYTF. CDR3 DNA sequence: TGTGCCAGCAGTCCGAGACAGGGGCCCAACTATGGCTACACCTTC.

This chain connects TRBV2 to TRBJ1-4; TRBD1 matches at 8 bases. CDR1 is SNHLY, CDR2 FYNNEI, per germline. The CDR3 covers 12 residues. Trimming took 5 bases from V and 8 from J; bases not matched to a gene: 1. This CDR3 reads CASSRDREKLFF. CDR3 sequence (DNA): TGTGCCAGCAGTAGGGACAGGGAAAAACTGTTTTTT. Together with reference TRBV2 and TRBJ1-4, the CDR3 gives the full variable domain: EPEVTQTPSHQVTQMGQEVILRCVPISNHLYFYWYRQILGQKVEFLVSFYNNEISEKSEIFDDQFSVERPDGSNFTLKIRSTKLEDSAMYFCASSRDREKLFFGSGTQLSVL.

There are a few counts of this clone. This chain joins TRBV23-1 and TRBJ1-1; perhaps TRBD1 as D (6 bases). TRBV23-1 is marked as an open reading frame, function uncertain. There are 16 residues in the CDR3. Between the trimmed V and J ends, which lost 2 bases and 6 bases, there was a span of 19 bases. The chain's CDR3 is CASSQVGLTGYPEAFF. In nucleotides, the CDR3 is TGCGCCAGCAGTCAAGTAGGTTTAACAGGGTATCCTGAAGCTTTCTTT.

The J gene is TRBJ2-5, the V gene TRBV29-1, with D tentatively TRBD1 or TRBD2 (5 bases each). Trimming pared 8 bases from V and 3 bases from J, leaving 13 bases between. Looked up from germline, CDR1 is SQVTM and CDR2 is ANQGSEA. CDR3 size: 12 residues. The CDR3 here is CSSGTAKETQYF. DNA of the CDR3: TGCAGCTCTGGGACCGCAAAAGAGACCCAGTACTTC.

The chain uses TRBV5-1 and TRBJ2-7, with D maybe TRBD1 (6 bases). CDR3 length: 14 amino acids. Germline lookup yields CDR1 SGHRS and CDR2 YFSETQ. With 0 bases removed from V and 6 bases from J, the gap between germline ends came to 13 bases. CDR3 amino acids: CASSLGDTLGEQYF. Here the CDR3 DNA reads TGCGCCAGCAGCTTGGGGGACACCCTCGGCGAGCAGTACTTC.

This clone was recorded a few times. The CDR3 loop is CSVVLGELFF. CDR3 DNA: TGCAGCGTTGTTTTGGGGGAGCTGTTTTTT. This chain uses TRBV29-1 with TRBJ2-2; D not certain. Per germline, CDR1 SQVTM and CDR2 ANQGSEA. The length of the CDR3 is 10 residues. Between the trimmed V and J ends, which lost 4 bases and 8 bases, there was a span of 5 bases.

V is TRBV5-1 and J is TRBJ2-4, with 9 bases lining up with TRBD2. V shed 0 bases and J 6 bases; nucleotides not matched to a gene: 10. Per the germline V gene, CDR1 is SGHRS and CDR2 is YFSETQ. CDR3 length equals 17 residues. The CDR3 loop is CASSLEGSGGGRNIQYF. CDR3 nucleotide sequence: TGCGCCAGCAGCTTGGAGGGTAGCGGGGGTGGCAGAAACATTCAGTACTTC.

CDR3 DNA: TGTGCCAGCAGCTCCCGGACACAGGGGACCCAAGCTTTCTTT. Translated, it gives CASSSRTQGTQAFF. The V call is TRBV5-5, the J call TRBJ1-1, with 7 bases aligning to TRBD1. CDR1 and CDR2 from the germline V gene are SGHKS and YYEKEE (reference sequence). The J segment lost 9 bases and the V segment lost 3 bases, leaving 11 bases of the junction unmatched. The CDR3 contains 14 residues.

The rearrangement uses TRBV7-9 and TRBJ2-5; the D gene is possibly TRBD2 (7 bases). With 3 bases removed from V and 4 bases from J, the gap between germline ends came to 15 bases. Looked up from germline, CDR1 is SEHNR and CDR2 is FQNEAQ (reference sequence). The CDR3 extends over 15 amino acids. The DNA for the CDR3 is TGTGCCAGCAGCTTCTTCGGGGGGCCAGGAGAGACCCAGTACTTC. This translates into CASSFFGGPGETQYF. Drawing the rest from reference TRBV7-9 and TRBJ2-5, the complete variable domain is DTGVSQNPRHKITKRGQNVTFRCDPISEHNRLYWYRQTLGQGPEFLTYFQNEAQLEKSRLLSDRFSAERPKGSFSTLEIQRTEQGDSAMYLCASSFFGGPGETQYFGPGTRLLVL.

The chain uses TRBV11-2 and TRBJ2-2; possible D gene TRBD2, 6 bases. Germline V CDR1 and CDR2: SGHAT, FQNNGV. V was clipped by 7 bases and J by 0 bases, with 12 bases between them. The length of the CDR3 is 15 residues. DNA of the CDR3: TGTGCCAGCACCTTGGGACTGACGAACACCGGGGAGCTGTTTTTT. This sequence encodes CASTLGLTNTGELFF.

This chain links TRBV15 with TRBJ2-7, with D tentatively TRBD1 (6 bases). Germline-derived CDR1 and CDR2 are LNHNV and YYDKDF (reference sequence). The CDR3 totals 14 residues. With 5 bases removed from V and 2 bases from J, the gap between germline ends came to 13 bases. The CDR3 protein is CATSSRTAPYEQYF. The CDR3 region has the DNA TGTGCCACCAGCTCCAGGACAGCGCCCTACGAGCAGTACTTC.

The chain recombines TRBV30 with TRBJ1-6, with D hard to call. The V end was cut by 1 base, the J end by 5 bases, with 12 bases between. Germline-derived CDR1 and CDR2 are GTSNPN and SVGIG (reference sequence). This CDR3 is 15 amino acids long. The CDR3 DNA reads TGTGCCTGGAGTGAAATGGGATCTGATAATTCACCCCTCCACTTT. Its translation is CAWSEMGSDNSPLHF.

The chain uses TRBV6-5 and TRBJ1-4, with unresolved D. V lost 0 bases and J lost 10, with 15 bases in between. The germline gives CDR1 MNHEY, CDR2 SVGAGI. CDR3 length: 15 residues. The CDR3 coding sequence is TGTGCCAGCAGTTACTCGCCGGAGGCGGTAGGAAAACTGTTTTTT. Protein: CASSYSPEAVGKLFF.